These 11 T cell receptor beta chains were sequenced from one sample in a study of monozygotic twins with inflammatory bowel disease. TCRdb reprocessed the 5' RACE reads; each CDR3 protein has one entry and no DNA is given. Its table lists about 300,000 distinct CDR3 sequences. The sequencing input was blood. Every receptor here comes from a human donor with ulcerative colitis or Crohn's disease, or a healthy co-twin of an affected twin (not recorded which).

The CDR3 is CATSDRQPSRETQYF. The chain couples TRBV24-1 to TRBJ2-5; TCRdb's D call of TRBD1 is untestable without DNA. The CDR3 is made up of 15 amino acids. Germline V gene sequence: CDR1 KGHDR, CDR2 SFDVKD.

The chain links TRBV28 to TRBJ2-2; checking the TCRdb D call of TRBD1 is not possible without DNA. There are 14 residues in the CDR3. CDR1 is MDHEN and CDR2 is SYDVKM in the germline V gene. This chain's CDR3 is CASTPAGYTGELFF.

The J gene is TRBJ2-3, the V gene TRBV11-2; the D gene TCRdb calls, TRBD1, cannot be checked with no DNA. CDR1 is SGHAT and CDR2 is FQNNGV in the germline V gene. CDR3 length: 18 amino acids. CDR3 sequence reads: CASSLLRGALSSTDTQYF.

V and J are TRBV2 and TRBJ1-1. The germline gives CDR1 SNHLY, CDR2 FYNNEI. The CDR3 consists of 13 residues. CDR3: CASTTLSGTEAFF.

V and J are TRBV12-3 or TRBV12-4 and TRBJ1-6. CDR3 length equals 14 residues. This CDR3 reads CASSQQAVNSPLHF.

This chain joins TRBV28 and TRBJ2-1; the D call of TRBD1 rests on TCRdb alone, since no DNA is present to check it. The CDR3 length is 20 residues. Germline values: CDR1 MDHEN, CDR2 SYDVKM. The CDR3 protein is CASSFPTRGHSGGAYNEQFF.

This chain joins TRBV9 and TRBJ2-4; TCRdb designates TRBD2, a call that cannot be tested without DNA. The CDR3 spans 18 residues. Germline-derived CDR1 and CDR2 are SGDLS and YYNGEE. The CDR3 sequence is CASSVEGAGYLAKNIQYF.

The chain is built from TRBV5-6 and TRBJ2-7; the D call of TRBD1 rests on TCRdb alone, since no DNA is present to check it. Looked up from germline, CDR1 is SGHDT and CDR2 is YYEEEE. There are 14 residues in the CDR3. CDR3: CASSLWGASYEQYF.

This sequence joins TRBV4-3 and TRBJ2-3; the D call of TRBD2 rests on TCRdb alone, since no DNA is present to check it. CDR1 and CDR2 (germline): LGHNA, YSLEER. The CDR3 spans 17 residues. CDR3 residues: CASSQYSGGTSTDTQYF.

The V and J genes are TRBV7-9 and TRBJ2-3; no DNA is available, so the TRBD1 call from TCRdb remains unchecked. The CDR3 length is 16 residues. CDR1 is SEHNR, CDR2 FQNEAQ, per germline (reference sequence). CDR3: CASSSGNQPSTDTQYF. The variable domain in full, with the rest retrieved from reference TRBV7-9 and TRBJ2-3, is DTGVSQNPRHKITKRGQNVTFRCDPISEHNRLYWYRQTLGQGPEFLTYFQNEAQLEKSRLLSDRFSAERPKGSFSTLEIQRTEQGDSAMYLCASSSGNQPSTDTQYFGPGTRLTVL.

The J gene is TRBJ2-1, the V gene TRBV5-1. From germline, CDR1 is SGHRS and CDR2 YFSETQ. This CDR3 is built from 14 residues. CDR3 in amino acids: CASSLWQGYNEQFF.